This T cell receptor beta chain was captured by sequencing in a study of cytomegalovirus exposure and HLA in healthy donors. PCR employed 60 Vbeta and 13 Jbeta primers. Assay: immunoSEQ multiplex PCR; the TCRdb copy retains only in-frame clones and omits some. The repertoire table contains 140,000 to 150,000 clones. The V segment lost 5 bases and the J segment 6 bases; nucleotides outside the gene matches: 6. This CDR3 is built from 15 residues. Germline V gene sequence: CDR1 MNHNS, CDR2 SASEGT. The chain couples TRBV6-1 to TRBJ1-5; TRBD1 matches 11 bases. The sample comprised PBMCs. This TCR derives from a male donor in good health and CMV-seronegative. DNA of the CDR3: TGTGCCAGCAGTTTAGGACAGGGGGCGAGTCAGCCCCAGCATTTT. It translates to CASSLGQGASQPQHF.